Listed here is a single TCR beta chain. The antigen is unknown. Here immunoSEQ multiplex PCR was the method, and the copy in TCRdb shows in-frame clones only, minus some. The table records 21,000 or so clones, approximately 86% of them present only once. The data belong to a study of T cells in localized non-small cell lung cancer. Whole-study findings and limits: The study found T cell clonality highest in uninvolved adjacent lung, above tumor. Adjacent lung had a median about 60 of the 100 largest tumor clones.

The TCR was taken from a male donor aged 60 or over with stage II lung adenocarcinoma. The sample was peripheral blood mononuclear cells, taken before any cancer treatment.

Here the CDR3 DNA reads TGTGCCAGCAGCTTAGCGGGGGTGAGGTACTCGAACTATGGCTACACCTTC. This sequence encodes CASSLAGVRYSNYGYTF. The chain joins TRBV7-2 to TRBJ1-2; perhaps TRBD1 as D (5 bases). The V and J ends lost 0 bases and 2 bases respectively, with 16 bases between them. The CDR3 runs to 17 residues. CDR1 and CDR2 from the germline V gene are SGHTA and FQGNSA.